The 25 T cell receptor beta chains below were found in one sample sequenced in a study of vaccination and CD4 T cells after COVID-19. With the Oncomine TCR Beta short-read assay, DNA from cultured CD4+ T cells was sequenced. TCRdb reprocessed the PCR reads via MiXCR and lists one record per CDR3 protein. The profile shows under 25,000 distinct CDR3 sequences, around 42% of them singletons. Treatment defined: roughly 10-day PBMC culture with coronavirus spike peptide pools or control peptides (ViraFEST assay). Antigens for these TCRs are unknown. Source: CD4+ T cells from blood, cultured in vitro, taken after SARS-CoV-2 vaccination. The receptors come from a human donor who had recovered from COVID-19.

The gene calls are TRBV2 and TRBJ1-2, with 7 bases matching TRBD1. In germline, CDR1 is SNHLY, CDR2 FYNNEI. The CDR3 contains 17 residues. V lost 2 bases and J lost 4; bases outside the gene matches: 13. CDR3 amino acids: CASSERTGRVRSYGYTF. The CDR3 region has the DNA TGTGCCAGCAGTGAAAGGACAGGCCGGGTACGCTCCTATGGCTACACCTTC.

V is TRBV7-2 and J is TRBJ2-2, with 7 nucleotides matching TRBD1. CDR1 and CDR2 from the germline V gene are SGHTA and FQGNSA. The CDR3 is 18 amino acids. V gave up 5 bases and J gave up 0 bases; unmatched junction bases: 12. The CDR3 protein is CASSPSPGGWSNTGELFF. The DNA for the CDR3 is TGTGCCAGCAGCCCAAGCCCAGGGGGTTGGTCGAACACCGGGGAGCTGTTTTTT.

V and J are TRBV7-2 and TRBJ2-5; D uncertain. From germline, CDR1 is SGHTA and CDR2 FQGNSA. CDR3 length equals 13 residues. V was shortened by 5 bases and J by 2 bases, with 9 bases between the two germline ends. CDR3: CASSPPQQETQYF. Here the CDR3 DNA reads TGTGCCAGCAGCCCACCCCAGCAAGAGACCCAGTACTTC.

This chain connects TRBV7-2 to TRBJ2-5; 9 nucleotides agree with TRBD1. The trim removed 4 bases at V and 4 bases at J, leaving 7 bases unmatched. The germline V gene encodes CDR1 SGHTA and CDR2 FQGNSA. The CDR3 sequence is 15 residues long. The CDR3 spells CASSSGQGKGETQYF. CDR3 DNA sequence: TGTGCCAGCAGCTCAGGACAGGGGAAAGGAGAGACCCAGTACTTC.

The CDR3 is CATSRDLIAVQETQYF. The CDR3 region has the DNA TGTGCCACCAGCAGAGATTTGATTGCAGTGCAAGAGACCCAGTACTTC. This chain joins TRBV15 and TRBJ2-5; D is uncertain. The V end lost 0 bases, the J end lost 2 bases, and 13 bases lay between the germline ends. The germline V gene has CDR1 LNHNV and CDR2 YYDKDF (reference sequence). The CDR3 length is 16 residues.

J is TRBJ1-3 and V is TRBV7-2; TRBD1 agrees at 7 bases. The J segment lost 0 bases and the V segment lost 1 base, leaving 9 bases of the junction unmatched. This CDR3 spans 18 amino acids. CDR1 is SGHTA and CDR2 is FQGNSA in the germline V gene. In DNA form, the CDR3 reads TGTGCCAGCAGCTTAGTTCCGGACAGGCTCCTCTCTGGAAACACCATATATTTT. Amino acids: CASSLVPDRLLSGNTIYF.

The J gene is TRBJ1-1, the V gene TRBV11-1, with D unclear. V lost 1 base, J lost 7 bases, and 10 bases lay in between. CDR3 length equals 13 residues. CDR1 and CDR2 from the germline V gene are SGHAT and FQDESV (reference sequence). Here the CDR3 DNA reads TGTGCCAGCAGCTTAGGGCTTTACAGTGAAGCTTTCTTT. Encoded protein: CASSLGLYSEAFF.

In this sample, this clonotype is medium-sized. CDR3 sequence (DNA): TGTGCCAGTTCAGACAGGGGAAAGCAGCCCCAGCATTTT. This codes for CASSDRGKQPQHF. This chain connects TRBV6-1 to TRBJ1-5, with 8 bases aligning to TRBD1. CDR3 size: 13 residues. CDR1 and CDR2 from the germline V gene are MNHNS and SASEGT. The ends lost 9 bases at V and 7 bases at J; junction bases unmatched: 8.

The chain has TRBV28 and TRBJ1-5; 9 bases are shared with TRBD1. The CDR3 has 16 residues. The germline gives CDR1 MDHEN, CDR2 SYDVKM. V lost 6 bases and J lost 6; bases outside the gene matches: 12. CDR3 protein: CASSPHSGQGSQPQHF. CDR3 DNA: TGTGCCAGCAGCCCCCATTCGGGACAGGGCAGTCAGCCCCAGCATTTT.

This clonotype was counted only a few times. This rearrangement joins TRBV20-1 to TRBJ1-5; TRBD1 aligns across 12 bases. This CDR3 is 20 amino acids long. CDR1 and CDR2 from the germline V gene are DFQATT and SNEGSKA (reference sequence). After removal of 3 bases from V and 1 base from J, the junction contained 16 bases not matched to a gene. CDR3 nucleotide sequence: TGCAGTGCTAGTGTCCAGTTGCCGGGACAGGGGGCGATGAGCAATCAGCCCCAGCATTTT. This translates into CSASVQLPGQGAMSNQPQHF.

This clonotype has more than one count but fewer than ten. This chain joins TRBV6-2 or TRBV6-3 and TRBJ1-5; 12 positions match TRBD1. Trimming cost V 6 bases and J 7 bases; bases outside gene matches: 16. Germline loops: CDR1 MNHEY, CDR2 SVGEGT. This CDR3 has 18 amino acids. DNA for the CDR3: TGTGCCAGCAGCCCTCAATCCCCCGGGACAGGGGGCGGCCAGCCCCAGCATTTT. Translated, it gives CASSPQSPGTGGGQPQHF.

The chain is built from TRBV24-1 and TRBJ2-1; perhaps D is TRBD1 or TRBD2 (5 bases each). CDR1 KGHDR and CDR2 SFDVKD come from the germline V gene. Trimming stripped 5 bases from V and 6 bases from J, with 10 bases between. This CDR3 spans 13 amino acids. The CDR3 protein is CATSVGVRNEQFF. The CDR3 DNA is TGTGCCACCAGTGTGGGGGTTCGCAATGAGCAGTTCTTC.

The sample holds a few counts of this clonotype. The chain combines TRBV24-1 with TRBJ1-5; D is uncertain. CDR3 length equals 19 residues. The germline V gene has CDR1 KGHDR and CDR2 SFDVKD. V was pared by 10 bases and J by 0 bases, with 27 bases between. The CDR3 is CATSKAPKATSYSNQPQHF. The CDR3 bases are TGTGCCACTAGCAAGGCTCCGAAGGCAACTTCGTATAGCAATCAGCCCCAGCATTTT.

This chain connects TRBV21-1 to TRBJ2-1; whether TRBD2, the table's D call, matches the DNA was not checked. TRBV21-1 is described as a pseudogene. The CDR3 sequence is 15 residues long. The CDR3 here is CASSKGGLAFCEQFF. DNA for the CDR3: TGTGCCAGCAGCAAAGGTGGACTAGCGTTTTGTGAGCAGTTCTTC.

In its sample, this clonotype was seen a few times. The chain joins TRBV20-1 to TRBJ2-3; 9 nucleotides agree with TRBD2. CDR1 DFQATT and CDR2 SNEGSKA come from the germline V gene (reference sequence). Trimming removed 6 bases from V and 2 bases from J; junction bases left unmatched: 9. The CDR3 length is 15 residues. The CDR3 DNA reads TGCAGTGCGAGATCACTAGCGGGCATCACAGATACGCAGTATTTT. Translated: CSARSLAGITDTQYF.

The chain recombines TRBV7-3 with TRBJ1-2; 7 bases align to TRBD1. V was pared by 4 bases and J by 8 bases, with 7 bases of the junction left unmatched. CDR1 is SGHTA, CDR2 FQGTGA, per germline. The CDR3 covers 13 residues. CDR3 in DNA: TGTGCCAGCAGCTCCGCGAGGGGGCAAGGCTACACCTTC. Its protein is CASSSARGQGYTF.

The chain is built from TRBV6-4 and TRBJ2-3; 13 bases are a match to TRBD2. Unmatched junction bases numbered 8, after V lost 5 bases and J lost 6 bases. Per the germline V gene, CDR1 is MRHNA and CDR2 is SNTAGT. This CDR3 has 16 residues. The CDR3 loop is CASSPGLAGTRDTQYF. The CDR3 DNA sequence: TGTGCCAGCAGTCCGGGACTAGCGGGAACCAGGGATACGCAGTATTTT.

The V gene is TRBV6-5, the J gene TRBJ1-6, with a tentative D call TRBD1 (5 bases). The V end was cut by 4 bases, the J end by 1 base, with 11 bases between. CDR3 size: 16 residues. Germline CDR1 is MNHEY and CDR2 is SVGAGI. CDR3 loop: CASSLLPGSYNSPLHF. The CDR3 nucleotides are TGTGCCAGCAGTTTACTCCCAGGGTCCTATAATTCACCCCTCCACTTT.

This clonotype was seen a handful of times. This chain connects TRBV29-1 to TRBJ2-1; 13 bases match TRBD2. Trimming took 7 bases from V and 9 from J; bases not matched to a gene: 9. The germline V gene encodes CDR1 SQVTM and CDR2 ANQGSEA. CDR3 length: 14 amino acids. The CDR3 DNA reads TGCAGCGGGGCCGGGACTAGCGGGGCGGGTGAGCAGTTCTTC. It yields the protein CSGAGTSGAGEQFF.

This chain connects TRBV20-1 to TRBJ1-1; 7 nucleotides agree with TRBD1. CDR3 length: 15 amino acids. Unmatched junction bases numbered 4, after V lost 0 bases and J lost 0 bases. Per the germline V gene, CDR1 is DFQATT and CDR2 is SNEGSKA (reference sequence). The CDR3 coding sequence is TGCAGTGCTAGAGATCCCACAGGGGTGAACACTGAAGCTTTCTTT. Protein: CSARDPTGVNTEAFF.

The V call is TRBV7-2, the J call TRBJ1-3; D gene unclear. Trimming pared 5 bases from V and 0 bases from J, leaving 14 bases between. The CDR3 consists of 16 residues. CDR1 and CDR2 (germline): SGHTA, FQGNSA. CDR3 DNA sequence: TGTGCCAGCAGCACCCAGACGGATGGCTCTGGAAACACCATATATTTT. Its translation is CASSTQTDGSGNTIYF.

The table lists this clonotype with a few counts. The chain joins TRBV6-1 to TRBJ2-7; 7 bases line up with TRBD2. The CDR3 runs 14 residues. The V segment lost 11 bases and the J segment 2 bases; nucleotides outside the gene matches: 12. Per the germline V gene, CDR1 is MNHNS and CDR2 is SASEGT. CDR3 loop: CAASGPAGTYEQYF. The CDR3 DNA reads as TGTGCCGCATCTGGCCCAGCGGGAACCTACGAGCAGTACTTC.

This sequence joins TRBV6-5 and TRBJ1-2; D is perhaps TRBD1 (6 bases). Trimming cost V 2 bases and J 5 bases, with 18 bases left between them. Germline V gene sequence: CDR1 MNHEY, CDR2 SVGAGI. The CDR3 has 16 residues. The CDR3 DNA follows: TGTGCCAGCAGTTACGGGAAACAGGGAACTGGATATGGCTACACCTTC. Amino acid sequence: CASSYGKQGTGYGYTF.

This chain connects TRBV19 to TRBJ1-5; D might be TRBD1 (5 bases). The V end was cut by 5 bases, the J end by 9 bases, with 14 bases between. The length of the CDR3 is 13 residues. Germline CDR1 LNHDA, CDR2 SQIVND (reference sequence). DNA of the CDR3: TGTGCCAGTAGTCCAACGGGGGGAGTGCCCCAGCATTTT. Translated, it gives CASSPTGGVPQHF.

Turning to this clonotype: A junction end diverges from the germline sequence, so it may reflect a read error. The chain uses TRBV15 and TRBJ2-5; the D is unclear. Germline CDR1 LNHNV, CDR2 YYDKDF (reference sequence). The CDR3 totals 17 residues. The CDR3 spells CVTSRADMGAVQETQYF. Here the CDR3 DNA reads TGTGTCACCAGCAGAGCAGATATGGGTGCGGTCCAAGAGACCCAGTACTTC.